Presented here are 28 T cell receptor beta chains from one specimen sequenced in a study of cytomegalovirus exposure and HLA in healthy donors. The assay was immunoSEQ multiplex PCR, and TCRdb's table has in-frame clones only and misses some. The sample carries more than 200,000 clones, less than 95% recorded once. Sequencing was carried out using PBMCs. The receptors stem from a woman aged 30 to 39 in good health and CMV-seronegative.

DNA for the CDR3: TGTGCCAGCAGCCAAGGAGGCCCCCGGGACTCCTACAATGAGCAGTTCTTC. It is translated as CASSQGGPRDSYNEQFF. The V gene is TRBV14, the J gene TRBJ2-1; TRBD2 might be the D (5 bases). The V end was cut by 1 base, the J end by 0 bases, with 13 bases between. The CDR3 loop spans 17 amino acids. The V gene's germline CDR1 is SGHDN and CDR2 FVKESK.

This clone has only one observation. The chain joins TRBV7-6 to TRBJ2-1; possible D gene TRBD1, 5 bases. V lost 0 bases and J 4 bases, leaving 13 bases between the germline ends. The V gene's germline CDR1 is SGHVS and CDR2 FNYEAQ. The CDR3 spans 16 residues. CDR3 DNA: TGTGCCAGCAGCTTAGCCTCGGCAGGGCGATACAATGAGCAGTTCTTC. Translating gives CASSLASAGRYNEQFF.

The CDR3 DNA reads as TGTGCCAGCAGCTTGACTGGGACAGGGTTGAATGAGCAGTTCTTC. Its translation is CASSLTGTGLNEQFF. V and J are TRBV5-4 and TRBJ2-1; 9 bases match TRBD1. V dropped 1 base and J dropped 7; count of bases not matched to a gene: 6. This CDR3 has 15 residues. The germline gives CDR1 SGHNT, CDR2 YYREEE (reference sequence).

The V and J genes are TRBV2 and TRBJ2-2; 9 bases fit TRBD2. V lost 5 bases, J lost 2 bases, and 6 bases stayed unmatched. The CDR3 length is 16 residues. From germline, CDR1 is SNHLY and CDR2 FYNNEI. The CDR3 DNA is TGTGCCAGCAGTTATGGGACTAGCAGTAACACCGGGGAGCTGTTTTTT. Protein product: CASSYGTSSNTGELFF. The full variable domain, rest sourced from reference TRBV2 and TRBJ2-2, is EPEVTQTPSHQVTQMGQEVILRCVPISNHLYFYWYRQILGQKVEFLVSFYNNEISEKSEIFDDQFSVERPDGSNFTLKIRSTKLEDSAMYFCASSYGTSSNTGELFFGEGSRLTVL.

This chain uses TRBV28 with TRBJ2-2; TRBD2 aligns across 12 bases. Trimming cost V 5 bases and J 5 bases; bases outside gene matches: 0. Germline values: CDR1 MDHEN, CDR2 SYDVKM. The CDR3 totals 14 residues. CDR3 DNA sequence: TGTGCCAGCAGTCTAGCGGGAGGGACCGGGGAGCTGTTTTTT. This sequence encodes CASSLAGGTGELFF.

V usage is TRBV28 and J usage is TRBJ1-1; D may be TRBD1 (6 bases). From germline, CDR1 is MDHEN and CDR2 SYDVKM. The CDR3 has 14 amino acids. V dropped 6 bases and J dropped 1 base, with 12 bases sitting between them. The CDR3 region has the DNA TGTGCCAGCAGCAGGACAGTGCCGAACACTGAAGCTTTCTTT. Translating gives CASSRTVPNTEAFF.

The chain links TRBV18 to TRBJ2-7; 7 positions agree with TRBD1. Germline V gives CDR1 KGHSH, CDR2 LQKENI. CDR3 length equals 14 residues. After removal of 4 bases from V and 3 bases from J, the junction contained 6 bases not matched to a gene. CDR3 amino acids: CASSRETGVYEQYF. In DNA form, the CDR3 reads TGTGCCAGCTCACGTGAAACAGGGGTCTACGAGCAGTACTTC.

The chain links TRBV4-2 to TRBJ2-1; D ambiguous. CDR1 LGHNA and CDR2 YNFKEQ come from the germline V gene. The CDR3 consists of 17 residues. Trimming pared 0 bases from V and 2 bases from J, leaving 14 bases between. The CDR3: CASSQEDSDGTYNEQFF. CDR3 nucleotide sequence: TGTGCCAGCAGCCAAGAAGACTCGGATGGGACCTACAATGAGCAGTTCTTC.

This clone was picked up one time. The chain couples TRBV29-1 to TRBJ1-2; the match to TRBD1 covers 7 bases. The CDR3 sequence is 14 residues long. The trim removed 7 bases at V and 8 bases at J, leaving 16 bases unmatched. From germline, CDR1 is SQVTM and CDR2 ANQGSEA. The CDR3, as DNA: TGCAGCGCCGATCCACAGGGGCTAGGAGGAGGCTACACCTTC. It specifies CSADPQGLGGGYTF.

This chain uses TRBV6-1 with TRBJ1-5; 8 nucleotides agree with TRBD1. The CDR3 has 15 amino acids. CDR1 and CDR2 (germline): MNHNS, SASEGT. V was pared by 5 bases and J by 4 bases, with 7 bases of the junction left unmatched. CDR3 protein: CASSPDRGGNQPQHF. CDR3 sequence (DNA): TGTGCCAGCAGTCCAGACAGGGGAGGGAATCAGCCCCAGCATTTT.

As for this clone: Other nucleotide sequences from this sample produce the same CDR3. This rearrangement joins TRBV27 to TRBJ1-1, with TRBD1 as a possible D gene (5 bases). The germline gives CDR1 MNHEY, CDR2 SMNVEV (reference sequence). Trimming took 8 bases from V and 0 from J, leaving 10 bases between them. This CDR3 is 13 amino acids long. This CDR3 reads CASSGTLNTEAFF. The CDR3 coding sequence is TGTGCCAGCTCTGGGACTCTGAACACTGAAGCTTTCTTT.

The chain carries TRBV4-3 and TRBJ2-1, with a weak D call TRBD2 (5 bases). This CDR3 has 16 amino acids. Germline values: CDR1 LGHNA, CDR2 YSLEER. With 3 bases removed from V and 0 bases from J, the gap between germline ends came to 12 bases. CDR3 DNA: TGCGCCAGCAGCCACGTTAGTGGGAGCTCCTACAATGAGCAGTTCTTC. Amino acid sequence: CASSHVSGSSYNEQFF.

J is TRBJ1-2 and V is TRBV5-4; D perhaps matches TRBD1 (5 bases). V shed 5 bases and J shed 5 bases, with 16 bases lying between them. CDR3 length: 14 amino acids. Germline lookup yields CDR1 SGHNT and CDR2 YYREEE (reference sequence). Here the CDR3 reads CASRITGTGYGYTF. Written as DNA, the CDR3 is TGTGCCAGCAGGATTACAGGAACCGGATATGGCTACACCTTC.

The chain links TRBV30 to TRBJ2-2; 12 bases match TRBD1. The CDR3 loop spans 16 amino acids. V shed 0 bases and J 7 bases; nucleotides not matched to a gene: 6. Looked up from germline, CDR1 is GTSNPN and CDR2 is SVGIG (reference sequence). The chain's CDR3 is CAWSVLGTGGYGELFF. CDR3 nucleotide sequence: TGTGCCTGGAGTGTACTAGGGACAGGGGGCTACGGGGAGCTGTTTTTT.

The DNA for the CDR3 is TGTGCCAGCAGTTGGACTAGTTTGGATGAGCAGTTCTTC. It codes for CASSWTSLDEQFF. The chain has TRBV6-6 and TRBJ2-1, with 7 bases fitting TRBD2. Trimming removed 4 bases from V and 8 bases from J; junction bases left unmatched: 5. There are 13 residues in the CDR3. Germline loops: CDR1 MNHNY, CDR2 SVGAGI (reference sequence).

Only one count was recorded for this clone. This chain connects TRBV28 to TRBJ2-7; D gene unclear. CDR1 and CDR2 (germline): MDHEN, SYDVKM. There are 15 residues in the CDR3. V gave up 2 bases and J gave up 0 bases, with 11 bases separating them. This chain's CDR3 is CASSLLESTSYEQYF. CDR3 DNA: TGTGCCAGCAGTTTACTAGAATCAACCTCCTACGAGCAGTACTTC. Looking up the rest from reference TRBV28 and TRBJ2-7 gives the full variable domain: DVKVTQSSRYLVKRTGEKVFLECVQDMDHENMFWYRQDPGLGLRLIYFSYDVKMKEKGDIPEGYSVSREKKERFSLILESASTNQTSMYLCASSLLESTSYEQYFGPGTRLTVT.

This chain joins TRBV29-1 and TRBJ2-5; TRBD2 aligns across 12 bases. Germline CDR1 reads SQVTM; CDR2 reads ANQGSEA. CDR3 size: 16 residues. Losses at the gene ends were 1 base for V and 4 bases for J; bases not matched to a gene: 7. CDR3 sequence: CSVEAGLAGGVETQYF. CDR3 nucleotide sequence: TGCAGCGTTGAAGCTGGGCTAGCGGGAGGGGTAGAGACCCAGTACTTC.

The CDR3 region is CASSRRGVTDTQYF. For the CDR3, the DNA is TGTGCCAGTAGTAGGAGGGGAGTCACAGATACGCAGTATTTT. This rearrangement joins TRBV19 to TRBJ2-3; D possibly corresponds to TRBD2 (6 bases). This CDR3 contains 14 residues. Germline-derived CDR1 and CDR2 are LNHDA and SQIVND (reference sequence). The V end was cut by 4 bases, the J end by 2 bases, with 10 bases between.

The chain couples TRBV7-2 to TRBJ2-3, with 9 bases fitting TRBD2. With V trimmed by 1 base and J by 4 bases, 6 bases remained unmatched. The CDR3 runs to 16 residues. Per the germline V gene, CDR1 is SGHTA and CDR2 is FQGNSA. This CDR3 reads CASSLEGSGGADTQYF. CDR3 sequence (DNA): TGTGCCAGCAGCTTAGAGGGTAGCGGGGGCGCAGATACGCAGTATTTT.

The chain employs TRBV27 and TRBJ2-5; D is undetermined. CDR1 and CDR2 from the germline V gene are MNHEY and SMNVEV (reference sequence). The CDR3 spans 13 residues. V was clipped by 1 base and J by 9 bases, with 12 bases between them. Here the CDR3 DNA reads TGTGCCAGCAGTTTATGGCCGGCATGGCCCCAGTACTTC. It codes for CASSLWPAWPQYF.

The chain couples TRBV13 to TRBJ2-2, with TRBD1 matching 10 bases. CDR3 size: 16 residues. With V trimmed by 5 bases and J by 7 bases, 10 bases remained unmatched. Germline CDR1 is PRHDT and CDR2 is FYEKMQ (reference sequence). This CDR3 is CASSRRRGTGVGELFF. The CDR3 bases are TGTGCCAGCAGCCGACGTCGGGGGACAGGGGTCGGGGAGCTGTTTTTT. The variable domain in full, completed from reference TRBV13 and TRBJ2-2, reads AAGVIQSPRHLIKEKRETATLKCYPIPRHDTVYWYQQGPGQDPQFLISFYEKMQSDKGSIPDRFSAQQFSDYHSELNMSSLELGDSALYFCASSRRRGTGVGELFFGEGSRLTVL.

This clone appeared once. CDR3 sequence: CASSKDRGYEQYF. CDR3 nucleotide sequence: TGTGCCAGCAGCAAGGACAGGGGGTACGAGCAGTACTTC. The chain uses TRBV6-6 and TRBJ2-7; 10 bases fit TRBD1. This CDR3 is built from 13 residues. V shed 6 bases, J shed 4 bases, and the junction held 3 bases outside the gene matches. The germline gives CDR1 MNHNY, CDR2 SVGAGI (reference sequence).

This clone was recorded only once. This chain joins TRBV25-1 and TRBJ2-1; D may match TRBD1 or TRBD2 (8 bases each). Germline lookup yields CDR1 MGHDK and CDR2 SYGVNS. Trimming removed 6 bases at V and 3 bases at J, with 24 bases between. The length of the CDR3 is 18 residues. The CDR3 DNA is TGTGCCAGCAGCGGGGACAGGAGGCTAGCGGGCATCTACAATGAGCAGTTCTTC. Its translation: CASSGDRRLAGIYNEQFF.

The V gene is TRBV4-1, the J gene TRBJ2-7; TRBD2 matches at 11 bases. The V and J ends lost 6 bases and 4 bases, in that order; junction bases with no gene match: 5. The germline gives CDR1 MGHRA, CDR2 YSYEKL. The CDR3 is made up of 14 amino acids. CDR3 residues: CASRSTSGTYEQYF. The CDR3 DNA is TGCGCCAGCAGATCGACTAGCGGGACTTACGAGCAGTACTTC.

This CDR3 is CASSPDSLSYEQYF. The DNA of the CDR3 is TGCGCCAGCAGCCCGGACAGCCTCTCCTACGAGCAGTACTTC. V usage is TRBV4-1 and J usage is TRBJ2-7; D is possibly TRBD1 (6 bases). This CDR3 is built from 14 residues. Germline CDR1 is MGHRA and CDR2 is YSYEKL. Trimming took 4 bases from V and 0 from J, leaving 10 bases between them.

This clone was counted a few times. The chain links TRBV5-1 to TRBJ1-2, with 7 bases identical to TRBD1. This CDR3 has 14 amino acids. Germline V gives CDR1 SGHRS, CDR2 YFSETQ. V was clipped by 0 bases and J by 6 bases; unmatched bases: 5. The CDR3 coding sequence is TGCGCCAGCAGCTTGGGGCAGGGGGACCATGGCTACACCTTC. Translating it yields CASSLGQGDHGYTF. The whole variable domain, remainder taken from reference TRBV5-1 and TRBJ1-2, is KAGVTQTPRYLIKTRGQQVTLSCSPISGHRSVSWYQQTPGQGLQFLFEYFSETQRNKGNFPGRFSGRQFSNSRSEMNVSTLELGDSALYLCASSLGQGDHGYTFGSGTRLTVV.

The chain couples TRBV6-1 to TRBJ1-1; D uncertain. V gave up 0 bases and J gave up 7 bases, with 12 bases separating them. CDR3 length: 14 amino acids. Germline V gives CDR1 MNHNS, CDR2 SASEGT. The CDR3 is CASSEALLPLEAFF. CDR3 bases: TGTGCCAGCAGTGAAGCGCTTCTACCCCTTGAAGCTTTCTTT.

DNA of the CDR3: TGTGCCAGCACCCGGACAGGGGTTGCCGGGGAGCTGTTTTTT. It encodes CASTRTGVAGELFF. The chain is built from TRBV27 and TRBJ2-2, with 9 bases identical to TRBD1. Trimming at V came to 7 bases and at J to 6 bases, leaving 6 bases not matched to a gene. Germline CDR1 and CDR2: MNHEY and SMNVEV (reference sequence). There are 14 residues in the CDR3.